This T cell receptor beta chain comes out of a study of beta chain features in type 1 diabetes. The study, taken as a whole, reports: PCR might pick shorter templates more often, in the same way for patients and controls. TCRB CDR3 length was moderately but significantly reduced in all four CD4+ subsets of Type 1 diabetes patients.

Isolated RNA was reverse transcribed in full, so expressed TCRB transcripts were sequenced. Method: immunoSEQ multiplex PCR; TCRdb's copy keeps in-frame clones and lacks some. Among 85,000 to 110,000 clones listed, roughly 28% were seen once. This clone has more than one count but fewer than ten. Its antigen is as yet unknown. J gave up 2 bases and V 3 bases, and 6 bases lay outside the gene matches. Germline CDR1 is SGHTA and CDR2 is FQGNSA. The CDR3 has 16 residues. Material: central memory CD4+ T cells from blood. The J gene is TRBJ2-3, the V gene TRBV7-2; the match to TRBD2 covers 9 bases. The source is a woman aged 18 to 35 with type 1 diabetes. CDR3 DNA: TGTGCCAGCAGCTTGGGCGGGAGGGGCTCCACAGATACGCAGTATTTT. Residues: CASSLGGRGSTDTQYF.